This T cell receptor (beta chain) came from a study of blood T cell repertoires in COVID-19. Study-wide background: Whether acute or convalescent, the COVID-19 samples came from the United States, Italy and Spain.

Clones were read by immunoSEQ multiplex PCR, and TCRdb kept only the in-frame ones, dropping some. This table holds about 260,000 clones, about 85% found once. The CDR3 runs to 15 residues. Trimming cost V 5 bases and J 6 bases; bases outside gene matches: 9. Germline V gene data show CDR1 as LNHDA and CDR2 as SQIVND (reference sequence). The chain uses TRBV19 and TRBJ1-4; 7 nucleotides agree with TRBD1. The specimen was peripheral blood. The TCR comes from a human donor in a cohort sampled during active COVID-19. The CDR3 region is CASSGPGTEDEKLFF. DNA of the CDR3: TGTGCCAGTAGTGGACCCGGGACAGAAGATGAAAAACTGTTTTTT.